The rows below give T cell receptor beta chains drawn from one sample of a study of blood T cells in healthy people across ages. TCRdb independently ran MiXCR on the 5' RACE reads; one entry per CDR3 protein. This sample carries roughly 800,000 distinct CDR3 sequences, 20% to 25% of them seen once, and the ten largest clones take 9.4%. A further study also used this sample, focusing on T cells of mothers and their children.

The sample was blood. The origin of the receptors is a boy aged 5-17 years in good health. Each CDR3 is given with its conserved first and last residue. D genes are given only for firm matches. The size entry is marked missing in some rows and otherwise reads once, few, many or a size class.

v_gene,d_gene,len,abundance,j_gene,CDR3nt,CDR3aa
TRBV20-1,-,14,-,TRBJ1-2,TGCATCCTGAACCGGGACATTTCTAACTATGGCCACACCTTC,CILNRDISNYGHTF
TRBV24-1,-,15,few,TRBJ2-6,TGTGCCACCAGTGATGAGGTTCCTGGGGCCAACGTCCTGACTTTC,CATSDEVPGANVLTF
TRBV20-1,-,13,few,TRBJ2-5,TGCAGTGCTAGGACAGGAATATCCGAGACCCAGTACTTC,CSARTGISETQYF
TRBV3-1,TRBD1,14,few,TRBJ2-7,TGTGCCAGCAGCCGGACAGGTCGCACCTACGAGCAGTACTTC,CASSRTGRTYEQYF
TRBV20-1,-,11,few,TRBJ1-2,-,CSVGLGYGCTF
TRBV5-1,-,13,-,TRBJ1-2,TGCGCCAGCAGCTGGGACCGCGAAACTGGCTACACCTTC,CASSWDRETGYTF
TRBV7-2,-,15,-,TRBJ1-1,TGTGCCAGCAGCCCTGTAGGGGGGAGAGAAACTGAAGCTTTCTTT,CASSPVGGRETEAFF
TRBV3-1,TRBD1,15,-,TRBJ2-5,TGTGCCAGCAGCCAAAACTGGGACAGGGAGGAGACCCAGTACTTC,CASSQNWDREETQYF
TRBV9,TRBD2,15,-,TRBJ2-5,TGTGCCAGCAGCGTAGCGGGGGGGGCCCAAGAGACCCAGTACTTC,CASSVAGGAQETQYF
TRBV27,-,14,-,TRBJ2-5,TGTGCCAGCAGTATAACGACTAACCAAGAGACCCAGTACTTC,CASSITTNQETQYF
TRBV7-2,-,15,few,TRBJ1-1,TGTGCCAGCAGCCAAATTCAGGTCATGAACACTGAAGCTTTCTTT,CASSQIQVMNTEAFF
TRBV27,-,13,-,TRBJ2-7,TGTGCCAGCAGTTACGGGTTAACCTACGAGCAGTACTTC,CASSYGLTYEQYF
TRBV20-1,TRBD1,15,-,TRBJ2-7,TGCAGTGCTTTCTCACCCAGGGGGTGGGGAAGCGAGCAGTACTTC,CSAFSPRGWGSEQYF
TRBV7-8,-,15,few,TRBJ1-4,TGTGCCAGCACCCCCTCCGGGAGATATAATGAAAAACTGTTTTTT,CASTPSGRYNEKLFF
TRBV7-9,TRBD2,15,-,TRBJ2-5,TGTGCCAGCAACCCAGGGCGGGGGTTTGGGGAGACCCAGTACTTC,CASNPGRGFGETQYF
TRBV5-1,TRBD2,15,-,TRBJ2-1,TGCGCCAGCAGCTTTTACGGGGGGGCCTGGAATGAGCAGTTCTTC,CASSFYGGAWNEQFF
TRBV25-1,-,13,-,TRBJ2-6,TGTGCCAGCAACATCGACGGGGCCAACGTCCTGACTTTC,CASNIDGANVLTF
TRBV12-3/TRBV12-4,-,14,few,TRBJ1-1,TGTGCCAGCACCACCGGGACACCGAGCACTGAAGCTTTCTTT,CASTTGTPSTEAFF
TRBV10-3,TRBD2,15,few,TRBJ2-5,TGTGCCATCAGTTCTAGCGGGGACGACCAAGAGACCCAGTACTTC,CAISSSGDDQETQYF
TRBV27,-,13,-,TRBJ1-1,TGTGCCAGCAGTTGGAGGCTTAACACTGAAGCTTTCTTT,CASSWRLNTEAFF
TRBV3-1,TRBD2,14,-,TRBJ2-7,TGTGCCAGCAGCCCCTCGCACCGGACTAGCGAGCAGTACTTC,CASSPSHRTSEQYF
TRBV5-1,-,13,once,TRBJ2-5,TGCGCTAGCCGGGGATTTTCGCAAGAGACCCAGTACTTC,CASRGFSQETQYF
TRBV4-1,TRBD2,15,-,TRBJ2-5,TGCGCCAGCAGCCAAGAGGGACTAGCGGGAAAGACCCAGTACTTC,CASSQEGLAGKTQYF
TRBV5-6,-,11,few,TRBJ2-5,TGTGCCAGCATAATGGGAGAGACCCAGTACTTC,CASIMGETQYF
TRBV7-2,-,15,-,TRBJ2-7,TGTGCCAGCAGCTTAGGTCTGGGTCAGGGCCACGAGCAGTACTTC,CASSLGLGQGHEQYF
TRBV5-5,TRBD2,17,-,TRBJ2-1,TGTGCCAGCAGCATAGGCATCGGGACTAGCGGAGTAAATGAGCAGTTCTTC,CASSIGIGTSGVNEQFF
TRBV7-9,TRBD2,15,few,TRBJ2-7,TGTGCCAGCAGCTTAGCCCTTGAGCGGGGGCACGAGCAGTACTTC,CASSLALERGHEQYF
TRBV20-1,-,15,few,TRBJ2-6,TGCAGTGCTAGAGATCGCGGCACTGGGGCCAACGTCCTGACTTTC,CSARDRGTGANVLTF
TRBV7-2,-,12,few,TRBJ1-1,TGTGCCAGCAGCTACATCTACACTGAAGCTTTCTTT,CASSYIYTEAFF
TRBV29-1,-,15,-,TRBJ2-5,TGCAGCGTTGAAGATAGGGGGACTTTCCGGGAGACCCAGTACTTC,CSVEDRGTFRETQYF
TRBV3-1,-,13,many,TRBJ2-5,TGTGCCAGCAGCCCTGGTCGAGGGGAGACCCAGTACTTC,CASSPGRGETQYF
TRBV7-2,-,14,few,TRBJ1-2,TGTGCCAGCAGCTTTCGGGGGCGGGCCTATGGCTACACCTTC,CASSFRGRAYGYTF
TRBV19,TRBD1,15,-,TRBJ2-1,TGTGCCAGTAGATGGGGGACAGGGACACACAATGAGCAGTTCTTC,CASRWGTGTHNEQFF
TRBV20-1,-,13,-,TRBJ2-2,TGCAGTGCTAGAGATTGGGGGATCGGGGAGCTGTTTTTT,CSARDWGIGELFF
TRBV6-6,-,13,few,TRBJ2-1,TGTGCCAGCAGCCCCCCGGGGGCGCATGAGCAGTTCTTC,CASSPPGAHEQFF
TRBV7-8,TRBD1,14,once,TRBJ1-4,TGTGCCAGCAGCTTGAGACAGGGCCACGAAAAACTGTTTTTT,CASSLRQGHEKLFF
TRBV9,TRBD2,14,few,TRBJ2-1,TGTGCCAGCAGCGTAGTCGGGGGGGCGATTGAGCAGTTCTTC,CASSVVGGAIEQFF
TRBV5-1,TRBD2,16,-,TRBJ2-5,TGCGCCAGCTCTCTGACTAGCGGGGGGCCCGAAGAGACCCAGTACTTC,CASSLTSGGPEETQYF
TRBV4-2,-,16,few,TRBJ1-5,TGTGCCAGCAGCCAAGAAATTGGAGGGGGGCATCAGCCCCAGCATTTT,CASSQEIGGGHQPQHF